The 25 T cell receptor beta chains listed next were all sequenced from one sample in a study of Graves' ophthalmopathy and Graves' hyperthyroidism. Amplification of the TCR beta CDR3 regions used RNA transcripts (as template). RT-PCR was first run with HTBI primers, then multiplex PCR in a second round. Using its own MiXCR run on the multiplex PCR reads, TCRdb lists one record per CDR3 protein. The table has around 400,000 distinct CDR3 sequences, 15% to 20% seen once. Sequencing input: peripheral blood. Receptors originate from a young woman with Graves' ophthalmopathy.

This clonotype showed up many times. V gene TRBV6-2 or TRBV6-3 combines with J gene TRBJ2-7; TRBD2 matches 11 bases. After removal of 6 bases from V and 2 bases from J, the junction contained 12 bases not matched to a gene. The CDR3 spans 17 residues. Germline V gives CDR1 MNHEY, CDR2 SVGEGT. The CDR3 DNA is TGTGCCAGCAGCACTCCGGGACTAGCGGACCTAACCTACGAGCAGTACTTC. Encoded protein: CASSTPGLADLTYEQYF.

As for this clonotype: At one end, the junction sequence differs from germline, possibly due to a read error. The J gene is TRBJ2-7, the V gene TRBV4-1; D perhaps matches TRBD1 (6 bases). The CDR3 totals 15 residues. Germline-derived CDR1 and CDR2 are MGHRA and YSYEKL. The CDR3 DNA reads TGCGCCAACAGCCAAGTACTCGGGACAACCTACGAGCAGTACTTC. Encoded protein: CANSQVLGTTYEQYF.

The chain combines TRBV4-1 with TRBJ1-1, with D tentatively TRBD1 (5 bases). Trimming took 0 bases from V and 3 from J, leaving 11 bases between them. Germline loops: CDR1 MGHRA, CDR2 YSYEKL. The CDR3 has 15 residues. The CDR3 sequence is CASSQDGGGDTEAFF. The CDR3 bases are TGCGCCAGCAGCCAAGATGGCGGGGGGGACACTGAAGCTTTCTTT.

This clonotype came up a few times. The V gene is TRBV5-1, the J gene TRBJ2-5; TRBD1 matches at 9 bases. The CDR3 length is 15 residues. CDR1 and CDR2 (germline): SGHRS, YFSETQ. Trimming took 5 bases from V and 5 from J; bases not matched to a gene: 10. CDR3 loop: CASRRTGVEGETQYF. Written as DNA, the CDR3 is TGCGCCAGCAGAAGGACAGGGGTAGAAGGCGAGACCCAGTACTTC.

The sample holds many counts of this clonotype. The junction and the germline gene differ at one end; a read error may be behind it. The chain joins TRBV2 to TRBJ2-7; TRBD2 matches at 8 bases. Looked up from germline, CDR1 is SNHLY and CDR2 is FYNNEI. This CDR3 has 16 amino acids. The CDR3 spells CASSEGLAISSYEQYF. DNA for the CDR3: TGTGCCAGCAGCGAAGGACTAGCAATAAGCTCCTACGAGCAGTACTTC.

This clonotype occurred many times. The V and J genes are TRBV29-1 and TRBJ2-7; TRBD2 agrees at 7 bases. The trim removed 7 bases at V and 1 base at J, leaving 7 bases unmatched. The length of the CDR3 is 13 residues. Germline V gene lookup returns CDR1 SQVTM and CDR2 ANQGSEA. The CDR3 region has the DNA TGCAGCGGTGGGGGAGGGGAATCCTACGAGCAGTACTTC. It is translated as CSGGGGESYEQYF.

This clonotype was seen more than once but under ten times. This chain links TRBV5-4 with TRBJ1-1; D uncertain. V lost 3 bases to trimming and J lost 1 base, with 22 bases between them. Germline loops: CDR1 SGHNT, CDR2 YYREEE (reference sequence). The CDR3 totals 18 residues. The CDR3 spells CASSWSPPWGLGNTEAFF. The CDR3 DNA sequence: TGTGCCAGCAGCTGGTCACCACCATGGGGTCTGGGGAACACTGAAGCTTTCTTT.

This clonotype was found many times. The gene calls are TRBV6-1 and TRBJ1-3, with no clear D. Germline V gives CDR1 MNHNS, CDR2 SASEGT. The CDR3 loop spans 13 amino acids. V was pared by 4 bases and J by 4 bases, with 8 bases between. CDR3 nucleotide sequence: TGTGCCAGCAGTGTACGGGCCGGAAACACCATATATTTT. Translation gives CASSVRAGNTIYF.

This clonotype was seen at least ten times. The V gene is TRBV6-5, the J gene TRBJ1-1; D remains ambiguous. Trimming stripped 2 bases from V and 1 base from J, with 5 bases between. Germline assignment: CDR1 MNHEY and CDR2 SVGAGI. The CDR3 sequence is 13 residues long. The CDR3 region is CASSYEENTEAFF. The CDR3 bases are TGTGCCAGCAGTTACGAGGAGAACACTGAAGCTTTCTTT.

The V gene is TRBV6-2 or TRBV6-3, the J gene TRBJ1-1; TRBD1 aligns across 7 bases. CDR1 and CDR2 (germline): MNHEY, SVGEGT. This CDR3 region has 14 residues. V shed 5 bases and J 5 bases; nucleotides not matched to a gene: 8. Here the CDR3 reads CASSLRTGVTEAFF. CDR3 nucleotides: TGTGCCAGCAGTCTACGGACAGGTGTAACTGAAGCTTTCTTT.

This clonotype showed up many times. The chain has TRBV19 and TRBJ1-1, with no clear D. CDR3 length: 15 amino acids. V was clipped by 5 bases and J by 4 bases, with 17 bases between them. Germline V gives CDR1 LNHDA, CDR2 SQIVND (reference sequence). In DNA, the CDR3 is TGTGCCAGTAGTTCCGAGTCGACAAGACCCACTGAAGCTTTCTTT. Its translation is CASSSESTRPTEAFF.

To note about this clonotype: This is likely an artifact of a read error, given a far larger clone one base away. The genes are TRBV5-8 and TRBJ2-5; D is ambiguous. Trimming pared 1 base from V and 5 bases from J, leaving 6 bases between. The CDR3 is 12 amino acids. CDR1 is SGHTS and CDR2 is YDEGEE in the germline V gene. The CDR3 DNA sequence: TGTGCCAGCAGCTTGTCTTGGGAGACCCAGTACTTC. Protein product: CASSLSWETQYF.

This clonotype has at least ten counts. The chain joins TRBV6-5 to TRBJ2-7; D tentatively reads TRBD1 or TRBD2 (5 bases each). The germline gives CDR1 MNHEY, CDR2 SVGAGI. Trimming took 5 bases from V and 2 from J, leaving 10 bases between them. This CDR3 is built from 13 residues. The CDR3 here is CASSIGTAYEQYF. CDR3 DNA: TGTGCCAGCAGTATAGGGACGGCCTACGAGCAGTACTTC.

The table lists this clonotype with many counts. V and J are TRBV19 and TRBJ2-7, with D possibly TRBD2 on 5 matching bases. The germline V and J ends were trimmed by 5 bases and 3 bases, with 14 bases remaining between them. Germline V lookup: CDR1 LNHDA, CDR2 SQIVND (reference sequence). CDR3 length: 14 residues. The CDR3 is CASSPRLMRYEQYF. In nucleotides, the CDR3 is TGTGCCAGTAGTCCGAGACTAATGCGCTACGAGCAGTACTTC.

This clonotype has a count of ten or more. The rearrangement joins TRBV28 to TRBJ2-4; 9 bases align to TRBD1. V lost 2 bases and J lost 9; bases outside the gene matches: 11. CDR3 length equals 16 residues. Germline V gene lookup returns CDR1 MDHEN and CDR2 SYDVKM. CDR3 in DNA: TGTGCCAGCAGTTTAAGAGGCGAGGGACAGGGCGGCATTCAGTACTTC. It codes for CASSLRGEGQGGIQYF.

The chain combines TRBV6-1 with TRBJ2-2, with D unresolved. Deletions cut 5 bases from V and 0 bases from J, with 13 bases between. This CDR3 is built from 16 residues. From germline, CDR1 is MNHNS and CDR2 SASEGT. The CDR3 is CASSPDFYANTGELFF. The CDR3 bases are TGTGCCAGCAGTCCTGACTTCTACGCGAACACCGGGGAGCTGTTTTTT.

This clonotype was observed many times. V and J are TRBV11-2 and TRBJ2-5; D might be TRBD1 (6 bases). The V gene's germline CDR1 is SGHAT and CDR2 FQNNGV. The ends were cut back, 5 bases at V and 5 bases at J, with 15 bases in the middle. The CDR3 sequence is 14 residues long. CDR3 amino acids: CASSLQVRGETQYF. The DNA of the CDR3 is TGTGCCAGCAGCCTCCAAGTAAGGGGGGAGACCCAGTACTTC. Variable domain in full (rest from reference TRBV11-2 and TRBJ2-5): EAGVAQSPRYKIIEKRQSVAFWCNPISGHATLYWYQQILGQGPKLLIQFQNNGVVDDSQLPKDRFSAERLKGVDSTLKIQPAKLEDSAVYLCASSLQVRGETQYFGPGTRLLVL.

This clonotype was observed at least ten times. The chain combines TRBV29-1 with TRBJ2-2; 9 bases are a match to TRBD1. Looked up from germline, CDR1 is SQVTM and CDR2 is ANQGSEA. The CDR3 is made up of 13 amino acids. V was pared by 4 bases and J by 5 bases, with 2 bases of the junction left unmatched. The CDR3 spells CSVGTGVTGELFF. CDR3 DNA: TGCAGCGTTGGGACAGGGGTGACCGGGGAGCTGTTTTTT.

At least ten counts were recorded for this clonotype. The DNA of the CDR3 is TGCGCCAGCAGCCAAGTCGCGGGGGAGCCCCAGCATTTT. Translated: CASSQVAGEPQHF. V and J are TRBV4-1 and TRBJ1-5, with a tentative D call TRBD1 (5 bases). Germline lookup yields CDR1 MGHRA and CDR2 YSYEKL. This CDR3 is 13 amino acids long. V lost 1 base to trimming and J lost 8 bases, with 9 bases between them.

Many counts were recorded for this clonotype. The chain has TRBV2 and TRBJ2-5, with 8 bases that match TRBD1. Germline loops: CDR1 SNHLY, CDR2 FYNNEI. The CDR3 has 13 residues. V gave up 6 bases and J gave up 2 bases; unmatched junction bases: 2. CDR3 region: CASSRQGQETQYF. As DNA, the CDR3 is TGTGCCAGCAGCCGACAGGGGCAAGAGACCCAGTACTTC.

This clonotype was detected ten times or more. V is TRBV30 and J is TRBJ2-5; 7 nucleotides align to TRBD1. Germline values: CDR1 GTSNPN, CDR2 SVGIG (reference sequence). V trimming: 1 base; J trimming: 1 base; junction bases outside the gene matches: 12. The CDR3 totals 17 residues. The CDR3 bases are TGTGCCTGGAGTGACCAATACCCAGGGACAGTCCAAGAGACCCAGTACTTC. This encodes CAWSDQYPGTVQETQYF.

This clonotype appeared a few times. The chain recombines TRBV27 with TRBJ1-6, with TRBD1 identical over 8 bases. This CDR3 spans 14 amino acids. Germline lookup yields CDR1 MNHEY and CDR2 SMNVEV (reference sequence). V lost 5 bases to trimming and J lost 9 bases; unmatched junction nucleotides: 6. The CDR3 loop reads CASSAGTGFSPLHF. The CDR3 region has the DNA TGTGCCAGCAGTGCCGGGACAGGATTTTCACCCCTCCACTTT.

This clonotype has at least ten counts. In DNA form, the CDR3 reads TGTGCCAGCAGCTTAGTGTCCCACGAGCAGTACTTC. The encoded protein is CASSLVSHEQYF. The chain couples TRBV7-2 to TRBJ2-7; D unclear. CDR1 SGHTA and CDR2 FQGNSA come from the germline V gene. Trimming took off 1 base at V and 5 bases at J, with 6 bases between the two ends. The CDR3 is made up of 12 amino acids. The variable domain in full, completed from reference TRBV7-2 and TRBJ2-7, reads GAGVSQSPSNKVTEKGKDVELRCDPISGHTALYWYRQSLGQGLEFLIYFQGNSAPDKSGLPSDRFSAERTGGSVSTLTIQRTQQEDSAVYLCASSLVSHEQYFGPGTRLTVT.

This sequence joins TRBV28 and TRBJ2-7; 9 nucleotides match TRBD2. CDR1 is MDHEN and CDR2 is SYDVKM in the germline V gene. The CDR3 has 14 residues. After removal of 6 bases from V and 6 bases from J, the junction contained 9 bases not matched to a gene. CDR3 DNA sequence: TGTGCCAGCAGCTCTAGCGGGAAAGGACCCGAGCAGTACTTC. Its protein product is CASSSSGKGPEQYF.

This clonotype has just one count. The chain links TRBV6-5 to TRBJ1-3, with TRBD1 as a possible D gene (5 bases). The CDR3 is made up of 14 amino acids. The V gene's germline CDR1 is MNHEY and CDR2 SVGAGI. Trimming stripped 4 bases from V and 1 base from J, with 8 bases between. The CDR3 bases are TGTGCCAGCAGTTCGGGGCATTCTGGAAACACCATATATTTT. It translates to CASSSGHSGNTIYF.